This TCR beta chain was recovered during a study of OX40 agonist ivuxolimab in advanced cancers. As for the study in general: Ivuxolimab, an agonistic anti-OX40 (CD134) antibody, was given to patients. Allowance was made for prior anti-PD-1, anti-PD-L1 or anti-CTLA-4 therapy, and 40% to 45% had some.

V lost 1 base and J lost 6; bases outside the gene matches: 7. The germline CDR1 and CDR2 sequences are SEHNR and FQNEAQ (reference sequence). The CDR3 sequence is 15 residues long. The assay was immunoSEQ multiplex PCR, and TCRdb's table has in-frame clones only and misses some. Of more than 15,000 clones listed, roughly 78% are singletons. The starting material was CD4+ or CD8+ T cells sorted from blood, obtained in a trial of the OX40 agonist ivuxolimab. The V call is TRBV7-9, the J call TRBJ1-1, with 8 bases matching TRBD1. The TCR comes from an adult with an advanced solid tumor such as melanoma, head and neck, liver or kidney cancer. CDR3 in DNA: TGTGCCAGCAGCTTAGGGACAGGGAAGGGACCTGAAGCTTTCTTT. Translation: CASSLGTGKGPEAFF.